This T cell receptor (beta chain) was sequenced in a study of neurological immune-mediated disorders. General study findings and limits: HTLV-1-associated myelopathy led in TCR clonal expansion, while multiple sclerosis ranked lowest, below healthy controls.

The cDNA was generated through 5'RACE incorporating 10-nucleotide random UMIs. From 15-18 subjects, over 180 million TCR-beta sequences were obtained in each sequencing run. TCRdb ran MiXCR on the 5' RACE reads and lists one entry per CDR3 protein. The repertoire includes approximately 58,000 distinct CDR3 sequences, approximately 8.4% of them detected once, and under 2.5% sits in the top ten. V lost 4 bases and J lost 1, with 9 bases in between. CDR1 is SGHDT, CDR2 YYEEEE, per germline. The CDR3 loop spans 15 amino acids. Sample time point: longitudinal time-point 3. Volunteers from a blood bank in Maryland, USA, constituted the healthy controls. This clonotype appeared many times. The antigen is not known.

The genes are TRBV5-6 and TRBJ2-6; TRBD2 is a possible D gene (6 bases). The clonotype comes from a woman aged 40 to 50 in good health. Sequenced: PBMCs. The CDR3 region has the DNA TGTGCCAGCAGCGAAGCGGGTTCTGGGGCCAACGTCCTGACTTTC. Translated: CASSEAGSGANVLTF.